The 14 T cell receptor beta chains listed next were all sequenced from one sample in a study of monozygotic twins with inflammatory bowel disease. Each CDR3 protein gets one entry in TCRdb, which reprocessed the 5' RACE reads and gives no DNA. The specimen's table records approximately 140,000 distinct CDR3 sequences. The sequencing input was blood. Source of these receptors: a human donor with ulcerative colitis or Crohn's disease, or a healthy co-twin of an affected twin (not recorded which).

J is TRBJ2-7 and V is TRBV5-1; checking the TCRdb D call of TRBD1 is not possible without DNA. The CDR3 has 16 residues. The germline V gene has CDR1 SGHRS and CDR2 YFSETQ. The CDR3: CASSLVQGQLTYEQYF.

The chain uses TRBV3-1 and TRBJ1-1. The CDR3 consists of 13 residues. Germline loops: CDR1 LGHDT, CDR2 YNNKEL (reference sequence). This CDR3 is CASRWAGEAEAFF. The whole variable domain, remainder taken from reference TRBV3-1 and TRBJ1-1, is DTAVSQTPKYLVTQMGNDKSIKCEQNLGHDTMYWYKQDSKKFLKIMFSYNNKELIINETVPNRFSPKSPDKAHLNLHINSLELGDSAVYFCASRWAGEAEAFFGQGTRLTVV.

The CDR3 loop is CASRRTGSSYEQYF. This chain connects TRBV7-2 to TRBJ2-7; lacking DNA, the TRBD1 call made by TCRdb goes unchecked. The CDR3 runs 14 residues. The germline CDR1 and CDR2 sequences are SGHTA and FQGNSA.

The rearrangement links TRBV7-9 to TRBJ1-4; TCRdb lists TRBD1, though no DNA is available to test this call. CDR1 and CDR2 from the germline V gene are SEHNR and FQNEAQ (reference sequence). The length of the CDR3 is 12 residues. The CDR3 reads CASRRADGKLFF.

This rearrangement joins TRBV6-1 to TRBJ2-7; TCRdb returns TRBD1, unconfirmable since there is no DNA. Germline V gene sequence: CDR1 MNHNS, CDR2 SASEGT. CDR3 size: 15 residues. The CDR3 spells CASRDLGTEFYEQYF.

The chain joins TRBV20-1 to TRBJ2-7; without DNA, the TCRdb call of TRBD1 cannot be checked. CDR1 and CDR2 (germline): DFQATT, SNEGSKA (reference sequence). The CDR3 totals 13 residues. The CDR3 sequence is CSANRDRGNEQYF.

CDR3 loop: CSSSFDSYAGELFF. The V call is TRBV7-2, the J call TRBJ2-2. Germline lookup yields CDR1 SGHTA and CDR2 FQGNSA. CDR3 size: 14 residues.

CDR3 amino acids: CASSPPTASTQYF. V usage is TRBV18 and J usage is TRBJ2-5. Germline CDR1 and CDR2: KGHSH and LQKENI. The CDR3 spans 13 residues.

This chain connects TRBV7-3 to TRBJ1-3. Germline lookup yields CDR1 SGHTA and CDR2 FQGTGA. The CDR3 contains 14 residues. CDR3: CASSLNGGAGEMYF.

The chain couples TRBV12-3 or TRBV12-4 to TRBJ2-7; with no DNA, the TCRdb D assignment of TRBD1 cannot be verified. The CDR3 has 14 residues. The CDR3: CASSLGRGNYEQYF.

J is TRBJ2-3 and V is TRBV24-1; absent DNA, TCRdb's TRBD2 call cannot be checked. The CDR3 is made up of 15 amino acids. CDR1 is KGHDR, CDR2 SFDVKD, per germline. This CDR3 reads CATSDPSGDTDTQYF.

The rearrangement joins TRBV7-3 to TRBJ1-1; TCRdb outputs TRBD1, but without DNA this stays unchecked. Germline lookup yields CDR1 SGHTA and CDR2 FQGTGA. There are 13 residues in the CDR3. The CDR3 protein is CASSLMQGTEAFF.

The CDR3 protein is CASSLGTDLSSGANVLTF. The genes are TRBV5-1 and TRBJ2-6; with no DNA, the TCRdb D assignment of TRBD1 cannot be verified. The CDR3 is made up of 18 amino acids. Per germline, CDR1 SGHRS and CDR2 YFSETQ.

Here the CDR3 reads CSAALGQNYEQYF. The chain links TRBV20-1 to TRBJ2-7; TCRdb designates TRBD1, a call that cannot be tested without DNA. The germline CDR1 and CDR2 sequences are DFQATT and SNEGSKA (reference sequence). The CDR3 contains 13 residues.